This passage covers 8 T cell receptor beta chains from one sample sequenced in a study of T cells in pancreatic ductal adenocarcinoma. No neoadjuvant therapy was given to the selected pancreatic ductal adenocarcinoma patients before their surgery. Assay used: immunoSEQ multiplex PCR; TCRdb lists only in-frame clones, some missing. The repertoire holds 97,000 or so clones, with 90% to 95% as singletons. Sequencing was carried out using PBMCs. These receptors came from a human donor with pancreatic ductal adenocarcinoma.

The chain uses TRBV9 and TRBJ2-5, with D possibly TRBD2 on 8 matching bases. The CDR3 sequence is 17 residues long. Germline V gene lookup returns CDR1 SGDLS and CDR2 YYNGEE. The ends were cut back, 0 bases at V and 5 bases at J, with 20 bases in the middle. Here the CDR3 reads CASSVGETGRGEETQYF. The CDR3 nucleotides are TGTGCCAGCAGCGTAGGAGAGACAGGGCGGGGGGAGGAGACCCAGTACTTC.

This chain connects TRBV30 to TRBJ1-1, with D hard to call. Trimming removed 7 bases from V and 11 bases from J, with 20 bases in between. This CDR3 is built from 12 residues. Germline V gene lookup returns CDR1 GTSNPN and CDR2 SVGIG (reference sequence). The CDR3 region is CALKTGGQIAFF. The CDR3 DNA reads as TGTGCCTTGAAGACTGGAGGGCAAATCGCTTTCTTT.

This chain uses TRBV7-3 with TRBJ2-7; TRBD2 might be the D (5 bases). The CDR3 runs to 15 residues. The germline CDR1 and CDR2 sequences are SGHTA and FQGTGA. Trimming took off 5 bases at V and 2 bases at J, with 16 bases between the two ends. The CDR3 is CASSARLPTPYEQYF. The DNA of the CDR3 is TGTGCCAGCAGCGCGAGACTACCAACCCCCTACGAGCAGTACTTC.

The chain joins TRBV29-1 to TRBJ1-1, with D possibly being TRBD1 (5 bases). Trimming took off 3 bases at V and 0 bases at J, with 8 bases between the two ends. This CDR3 region has 13 residues. Germline V gives CDR1 SQVTM, CDR2 ANQGSEA. CDR3 amino acids: CSVEKGLNTEAFF. DNA of the CDR3: TGCAGCGTTGAGAAGGGGTTGAACACTGAAGCTTTCTTT.

The rearrangement links TRBV19 to TRBJ2-3; TRBD2 aligns across 10 bases. The CDR3 covers 16 residues. V lost 3 bases to trimming and J lost 0 bases; unmatched junction nucleotides: 3. CDR1 is LNHDA, CDR2 SQIVND, per germline (reference sequence). CDR3 in amino acids: CASSMGTSASTDTQYF. The CDR3 DNA follows: TGTGCCAGTAGTATGGGGACTAGCGCCAGCACAGATACGCAGTATTTT.

This rearrangement joins TRBV30 to TRBJ1-5, with D possibly being TRBD1 (6 bases). Trimming shortened V by 2 bases and J by 0 bases, and 11 bases separated the two germline ends. This CDR3 has 15 amino acids. Germline V CDR1 and CDR2: GTSNPN, SVGIG (reference sequence). Here the CDR3 DNA reads TGTGCCTGGAGTCCAGGGGTGTATAGCAATCAGCCCCAGCATTTT. Translation gives CAWSPGVYSNQPQHF.

This clone was seen only a few times. The rearrangement links TRBV4-2 to TRBJ1-2; D gene uncertain. From germline, CDR1 is LGHNA and CDR2 YNFKEQ. This CDR3 is built from 15 residues. V dropped 2 bases and J dropped 2 bases, with 12 bases sitting between them. The CDR3 DNA reads as TGTGCCAGCAGCCAATTCGCAGGCGGGAACTATGGCTACACCTTC. Protein product: CASSQFAGGNYGYTF.

The sample holds one count of this clone. The chain links TRBV6-1 to TRBJ1-2; unclear D gene. The CDR3 sequence is 14 residues long. Germline CDR1 MNHNS, CDR2 SASEGT. The V and J ends lost 7 bases and 0 bases respectively, with 12 bases between them. The CDR3 nucleotides read TGTGCCAGCAATCTGGGCTCTTCTAACTATGGCTACACCTTC. Residues: CASNLGSSNYGYTF.